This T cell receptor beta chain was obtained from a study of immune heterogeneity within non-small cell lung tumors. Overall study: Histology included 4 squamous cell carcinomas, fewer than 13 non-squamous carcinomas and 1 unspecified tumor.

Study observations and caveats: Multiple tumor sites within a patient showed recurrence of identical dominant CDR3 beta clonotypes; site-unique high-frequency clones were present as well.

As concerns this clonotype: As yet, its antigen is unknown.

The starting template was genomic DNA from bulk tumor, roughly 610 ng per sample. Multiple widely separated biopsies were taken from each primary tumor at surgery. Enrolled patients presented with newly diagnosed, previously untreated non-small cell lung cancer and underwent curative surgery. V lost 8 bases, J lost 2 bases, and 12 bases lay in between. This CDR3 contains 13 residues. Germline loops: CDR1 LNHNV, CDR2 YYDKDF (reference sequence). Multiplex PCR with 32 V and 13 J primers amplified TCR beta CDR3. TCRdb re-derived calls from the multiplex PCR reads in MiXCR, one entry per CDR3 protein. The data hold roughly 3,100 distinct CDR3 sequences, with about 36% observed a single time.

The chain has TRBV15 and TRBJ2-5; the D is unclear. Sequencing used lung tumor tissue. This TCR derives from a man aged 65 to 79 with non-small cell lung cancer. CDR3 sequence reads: CATRPLGQETQYF. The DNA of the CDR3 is TGTGCCACCCGACCCCTGGGGCAAGAGACCCAGTACTTC.